Listed below are T cell receptor beta chains from one sample, sequenced in a study of blood T cell repertoires in COVID-19. Clones were read by immunoSEQ multiplex PCR, and TCRdb kept only the in-frame ones, dropping some. The sample holds about 400,000 clones, approximately 89% seen once. Material for sequencing was PBMCs or T cells enriched from blood (not recorded which). All receptors come from a woman in her 30s who had recovered from COVID-19. Each CDR3 is given with its conserved first and last residue. Fields, in order: J gene, V gene, clone size, D gene, CDR3 DNA, CDR3 protein. D genes are given only for firm matches. Part of the rows lack a size; the others show once, few, many or a class for expanded clones.

TRBJ2-3	TRBV2	.	.	TGTGCCAGCAGTGAACCGAGACAGTACACAGATACGCAGTATTTT	CASSEPRQYTDTQYF
TRBJ2-7	TRBV7-9	.	TRBD2	TGTGCCAGCAGCTCGTTGACTAGCGCCGCCTACGAGCAGTACTTC	CASSSLTSAAYEQYF
TRBJ1-4	TRBV9	once	TRBD1	TGTGCCAGCAGCGCCACGGGACAGGGTTATGAAAAACTGTTTTTT	CASSATGQGYEKLFF
TRBJ2-7	TRBV30	.	TRBD2	TGTGCCTGGAATCTTTTGCGGGAGGGCCGCGGCGAGCAGTACTTC	CAWNLLREGRGEQYF
TRBJ2-1	TRBV19	.	.	TGTGCCAGTAGTAGTGACAGAGGAAAGCTCTACAATGAGCAGTTCTTC	CASSSDRGKLYNEQFF
TRBJ2-7	TRBV30	.	.	TGTGCCTGGAGAAAGTATGGGGAGCGCTACGAGCAGTACTTC	CAWRKYGERYEQYF
TRBJ1-5	TRBV19	.	TRBD1	TGTGCCAGTAGTACCGCGGGACAGGGGGGGAGGCGCCTCAATCAGCCCCAGCATTTT	CASSTAGQGGRRLNQPQHF
TRBJ2-7	TRBV5-1	.	TRBD2	TGCGCCAGCAGCGGACTAGCGGAGAACTACGAGCAGTACTTC	CASSGLAENYEQYF
TRBJ1-1	TRBV5-5	.	.	TGTGCCAGCAGCTTGTCTCTGAACACTGAAGCTTTCTTT	CASSLSLNTEAFF
TRBJ2-1	TRBV7-8	.	.	TGTGCCAGCAGCTTAACAGGCCACAATGAGCAGTTCTTC	CASSLTGHNEQFF
TRBJ2-2	TRBV9	.	TRBD2	TGTGCCAGCAGCACCCTAGCGGGAGGGCCGTTTATATTCCCCGGCACCGGGGAGCTGTTTTTT	CASSTLAGGPFIFPGTGELFF
TRBJ1-1	TRBV6-5	.	TRBD1	TGTGCCAGCAGTTCAACCGGACAGGGCCCTGAAGCTTTCTTT	CASSSTGQGPEAFF
TRBJ1-2	TRBV12-3/TRBV12-4	once	.	TGTGCCAGCAGGTCTACGGGAAGTGGCTACACCTTC	CASRSTGSGYTF
TRBJ2-7	TRBV11-2	.	.	TGTGCCAGCAGCTTAGACCCACGCGGGGCCTACGAGCAGTACTTC	CASSLDPRGAYEQYF
TRBJ1-3	TRBV6-5	.	.	TGTGCCAGCAGCTCGGGACTATTCTCTGGAAACACCATATATTTT	CASSSGLFSGNTIYF
TRBJ2-1	TRBV28	.	TRBD2	TGTGCCAGCAGTTTATGGAACCTAGCGGGAGGAGGATCCAATGAGCAGTTCTTC	CASSLWNLAGGGSNEQFF
TRBJ1-4	TRBV27	.	TRBD1	TGTGCCAGCAGTAAAACAGGGGGGTGGGAAAAACTGTTTTTT	CASSKTGGWEKLFF
TRBJ2-7	TRBV21-1	.	.	TGTGCCAGCAGCACCCTCTCGACAGGGACCGAGCAGTACTTC	CASSTLSTGTEQYF
TRBJ1-2	TRBV11-1	.	TRBD1	TGTGCCAGCAGAAAAGGGCCAACAGGGGACTATGGCTACACCTTC	CASRKGPTGDYGYTF
TRBJ1-2	TRBV20-1	.	.	TGCAGTGCTAGAGATCGTATTGGCTACACCTTC	CSARDRIGYTF
TRBJ2-5	TRBV10-3	.	.	TGTGCCATCAGTGAGTCGACGGGGGGCCCGGAGACCCAGTACTTC	CAISESTGGPETQYF
TRBJ2-7	TRBV4-3	.	TRBD2	TGCGCCAGCAGCCAAGAAGTAGGCGGGGGGGCAGACCAGCAGTACTTC	CASSQEVGGGADQQYF
TRBJ2-1	TRBV5-8	.	TRBD2	TGTGCCAGCAGCTTGGGACTAGCGGGGGCCAATGAGCAGTTCTTC	CASSLGLAGANEQFF
TRBJ2-2	TRBV6-1	.	TRBD1	TGTGCCAGCAGTGCCGGGACAGGGGATACCGGGGAGCTGTTTTTT	CASSAGTGDTGELFF
TRBJ2-7	TRBV6-5	few	TRBD1	TGTGCCAGCAGATACAGGGACAGGGGGCCGTACGAGCAGTACTTC	CASRYRDRGPYEQYF
TRBJ2-7	TRBV6-5	.	TRBD1	TGTGCCAGCAGTTATCGACAGGGTTTACCCTACGAGCAGTACTTC	CASSYRQGLPYEQYF
TRBJ2-5	TRBV19	.	.	TGTGCCAGTAGTATTCTGGGAGTAGAGACCCAGTACTTC	CASSILGVETQYF
TRBJ2-3	TRBV7-8	.	TRBD2	TGTGCCAGCAGCTTAACTAGCGGGAGCACAGATACGCAGTATTTT	CASSLTSGSTDTQYF
TRBJ1-1	TRBV18	.	.	TGTGCCAGCTCGCCGAGGGACACTTTAATGAACACTGAAGCTTTCTTT	CASSPRDTLMNTEAFF
TRBJ1-5	TRBV19	.	TRBD1	TGTGCCAGTGGGACAGGTAGCAATCAGCCCCAGCATTTT	CASGTGSNQPQHF
TRBJ1-1	TRBV18	.	TRBD1	TGTGCCAGCTCTGGACAGGGGGCCACTGAAGCTTTCTTT	CASSGQGATEAFF
TRBJ2-3	TRBV7-2	.	.	TGTGCCAGCACCCCCTCAGATACGCAGTATTTT	CASTPSDTQYF
TRBJ1-4	TRBV28	.	TRBD1	TGTGCCAGCAGTTGGACAGGGGGATTGTTTTTT	CASSWTGGLFF
TRBJ2-5	TRBV11-3	.	TRBD1	TGTGCCAGCAGCCCAGGACAGGATGAAGAGACCCAGTACTTC	CASSPGQDEETQYF
TRBJ2-4	TRBV5-6	.	TRBD1	TGTGCCAGCAGCTCACTACACGGGACAGGGGAAATGGTCGACATTCAGTACTTC	CASSSLHGTGEMVDIQYF
TRBJ2-7	TRBV5-4	.	TRBD2	TGTGCCAGCAGCACCGTTAGCGGGAGCTCCTACGAGCAGTACTTC	CASSTVSGSSYEQYF
TRBJ2-3	TRBV9	.	TRBD2	TGTGCCAGCAGCGCGGGACTAGGGAACACAGATACGCAGTATTTT	CASSAGLGNTDTQYF
TRBJ1-5	TRBV4-1	once	.	TGCGCCAGCAGCCAAGGACAGCTTAGCAATCAGCCCCAGCATTTT	CASSQGQLSNQPQHF
TRBJ2-3	TRBV5-6	.	TRBD2	TGTGCCAGCAGCCGAGAGACTAGCGGGACAGATACGCAGTATTTT	CASSRETSGTDTQYF
TRBJ1-1	TRBV5-4	.	.	TGTGCCAGCAGCCCACCGCTAGGGGAGAACACTGAAGCTTTCTTT	CASSPPLGENTEAFF
TRBJ2-1	TRBV28	once	TRBD2	TGTGCCAGCAGTCCCACTAGCGGGAGCTCCTACAATGAGCAGTTCTTC	CASSPTSGSSYNEQFF
TRBJ2-5	TRBV4-2	.	TRBD2	TGTGCCAGCAGCCAAGATCCGTTATTAGCGGGGGGGGTTAGGGAGACCCAGTACTTC	CASSQDPLLAGGVRETQYF
TRBJ1-1	TRBV25-1	.	.	TGTGCCAGCAGTGTCGGCAGGGACACTGAAGCTTTCTTT	CASSVGRDTEAFF
TRBJ1-6	TRBV6-6	.	.	TGTGCCAGCAGTCGAAGACAGCCTGGTCCAGCCCTGTCCCCTAGCTCCTATAATTCACCCCTCCACTTT	CASSRRQPGPALSPSSYNSPLHF
TRBJ1-2	TRBV18	.	TRBD1	TGTGCCAGCTCACCAAAGACAGGGATCCACTATGGCTACACCTTC	CASSPKTGIHYGYTF
TRBJ2-5	TRBV11-3	.	TRBD2	TGTGCCAGCAGCTTAGGGACTAGCGCGACCCAGTACTTC	CASSLGTSATQYF
TRBJ1-1	TRBV7-9	.	.	TGTGCCAGCAGCTTAGGTAACCGAGGAGGGACTGAAGCTTTCTTT	CASSLGNRGGTEAFF
TRBJ2-2	TRBV24-1	.	.	TGTGCCACCAGTGATTATATTCAGGGAACCGGGGAGCTGTTTTTT	CATSDYIQGTGELFF
TRBJ1-3	TRBV25-1	.	.	TGTGCCAGCAGTGAACTATTGCAGACACCGGCCGGAAACACCATATATTTT	CASSELLQTPAGNTIYF